One and the same sample provided the 26 T cell receptor beta chains below, sequenced in a study of blood T cell repertoires in COVID-19. This table comes from immunoSEQ multiplex PCR, and its TCRdb copy is limited to in-frame clones, with some not included. The sample lists a few hundred thousand clones; approximately 82% were seen once. The source material was peripheral blood. Source of these receptors: a woman at least 80 years old with acute or convalescent COVID-19.

This clone has just a few counts. The chain links TRBV18 to TRBJ1-3; D unclear. The CDR3 totals 15 residues. With 2 bases removed from V and 4 bases from J, the gap between germline ends came to 12 bases. Germline-derived CDR1 and CDR2 are KGHSH and LQKENI. The CDR3 bases are TGTGCCAGCTCACCAATTTCCCGCGAAGGAAACACCATATATTTT. Its protein product is CASSPISREGNTIYF.

The sample holds one count of this clone. The V and J genes are TRBV19 and TRBJ2-7; the match to TRBD1 covers 10 bases. Germline CDR1 is LNHDA and CDR2 is SQIVND (reference sequence). CDR3 length: 15 amino acids. With V trimmed by 7 bases and J by 3 bases, 9 bases remained unmatched. The CDR3 bases are TGTGCCAGTACCCTGGGACAGGGGCTAGTCTACGAGCAGTACTTC. Protein: CASTLGQGLVYEQYF. Looking up the rest from reference TRBV19 and TRBJ2-7 gives the full variable domain: DGGITQSPKYLFRKEGQNVTLSCEQNLNHDAMYWYRQDPGQGLRLIYYSQIVNDFQKGDIAEGYSVSREKKESFPLTVTSAQKNPTAFYLCASTLGQGLVYEQYFGPGTRLTVT.

The chain carries TRBV7-2 and TRBJ1-1; D is unclear. V was cut by 5 bases and J by 1 base, with 8 bases left in between. The germline CDR1 and CDR2 sequences are SGHTA and FQGNSA. The CDR3 contains 13 residues. The CDR3 region is CASSIHKNTEAFF. As DNA, the CDR3 is TGTGCCAGCAGCATCCACAAGAACACTGAAGCTTTCTTT.

The chain recombines TRBV9 with TRBJ1-3; D may be TRBD1 (5 bases). Deletions cut 5 bases from V and 4 bases from J, with 16 bases between. This CDR3 comprises 15 residues. Germline-derived CDR1 and CDR2 are SGDLS and YYNGEE. CDR3 in DNA: TGTGCCAGCAGTCCGGACGGGACTCGGGGAAACACCATATATTTT. Translating it yields CASSPDGTRGNTIYF.

V is TRBV24-1 and J is TRBJ2-7, with D maybe TRBD2 (6 bases). V lost 9 bases, J lost 3 bases, and 14 bases lay in between. The V gene's germline CDR1 is KGHDR and CDR2 SFDVKD. The CDR3 spans 13 residues. This chain's CDR3 is CATEGAEGYEQYF. The CDR3 DNA follows: TGTGCCACCGAGGGTGCGGAGGGCTACGAGCAGTACTTC.

This sequence joins TRBV14 and TRBJ1-1; 8 bases agree with TRBD1. In germline, CDR1 is SGHDN, CDR2 FVKESK. This CDR3 spans 19 amino acids. V was clipped by 0 bases and J by 4 bases; unmatched bases: 16. The CDR3 here is CASSQDGVLGTGSRTEAFF. The CDR3 DNA is TGTGCCAGCAGCCAAGATGGAGTGCTAGGGACAGGATCGCGCACTGAAGCTTTCTTT.

In this sample, this clone turned up once. The genes are TRBV3-1 (or the pseudogene TRBV3-2) and TRBJ2-5, with D perhaps matching TRBD2 (5 bases). Trimming stripped 7 bases from V and 2 bases from J, with 11 bases between. The CDR3 has 13 residues. The germline gives CDR1 LGHDT, CDR2 YNNKEL (reference sequence). The CDR3 DNA reads TGTGCCAGCAAAGCGGTGTTTCAAGAGACCCAGTACTTC. Translated: CASKAVFQETQYF.

The chain uses TRBV6-2 or TRBV6-3 and TRBJ1-1; maybe TRBD1 (5 bases). Germline V gene data show CDR1 as MNHEY and CDR2 as SVGEGT. The CDR3 has 17 amino acids. The V and J ends lost 2 bases and 2 bases respectively, with 18 bases between them. The CDR3 sequence: CASSYPTTGVTNTEAFF. The CDR3 DNA follows: TGTGCCAGCAGTTACCCGACCACAGGAGTTACAAACACTGAAGCTTTCTTT.

DNA for the CDR3: TGTGCCAGCAGTGAAAGAGGTTCACCCCTCCACTTT. This encodes CASSERGSPLHF. V is TRBV2 and J is TRBJ1-6; D remains unclear. The V and J ends lost 2 bases and 9 bases respectively, with 5 bases between them. CDR3 size: 12 residues. Germline V gene data show CDR1 as SNHLY and CDR2 as FYNNEI.

The chain joins TRBV12-3 or TRBV12-4 to TRBJ2-5, with a weak D call TRBD1 (5 bases). The V and J ends lost 8 bases and 7 bases respectively, with 14 bases between them. The CDR3 loop spans 12 amino acids. The CDR3 region has the DNA TGTGCCAGCGGTAGGGGCCCCGGGACCCAGTACTTC. It codes for CASGRGPGTQYF.

This sequence joins TRBV23-1 and TRBJ2-3; 7 nucleotides agree with TRBD1. TRBV23-1 belongs to the ORF category, with a function that is uncertain. The length of the CDR3 is 19 residues. V shed 0 bases and J 6 bases; nucleotides not matched to a gene: 18. The CDR3 region is CASSQSEGALYVPGDTQYF. DNA of the CDR3: TGCGCCAGCAGTCAATCAGAGGGGGCCCTGTATGTTCCGGGGGATACGCAGTATTTT.

V gene TRBV7-3 combines with J gene TRBJ1-3, with unresolved D. The V gene's germline CDR1 is SGHTA and CDR2 FQGTGA. V dropped 7 bases and J dropped 0 bases, with 22 bases sitting between them. The CDR3 is 18 amino acids. CDR3 bases: TGTGCCAGCACTGGCCCGCCGACACTTCCCCTCTCTGGAAACACCATATATTTT. Translating it yields CASTGPPTLPLSGNTIYF.

The gene calls are TRBV5-1 and TRBJ1-2; no firm D call. CDR3 length: 12 amino acids. CDR1 and CDR2 from the germline V gene are SGHRS and YFSETQ. Trimming removed 4 bases from V and 0 bases from J, with 4 bases in between. This chain's CDR3 is CASSEANYGYTF. For the CDR3, the DNA is TGCGCCAGCAGCGAGGCTAACTATGGCTACACCTTC.

The V gene is TRBV5-6, the J gene TRBJ2-1; D might be TRBD1 (5 bases). V lost 3 bases, J lost 9 bases, and 10 bases lay in between. The CDR3 extends over 12 amino acids. In germline, CDR1 is SGHDT, CDR2 YYEEEE. This chain's CDR3 is CASSYQGREQFF. The CDR3 DNA sequence: TGTGCCAGCAGCTATCAGGGTCGTGAGCAGTTCTTC. The variable domain in full, completed from reference TRBV5-6 and TRBJ2-1, reads DAGVTQSPTHLIKTRGQQVTLRCSPKSGHDTVSWYQQALGQGPQFIFQYYEEEERQRGNFPDRFSGHQFPNYSSELNVNALLLGDSALYLCASSYQGREQFFGPGTRLTVL.

This chain connects TRBV4-2 to TRBJ1-2; 9 bases align to TRBD1. V trimming: 7 bases; J trimming: 2 bases; junction bases outside the gene matches: 11. The germline V gene encodes CDR1 LGHNA and CDR2 YNFKEQ. The CDR3 is 16 amino acids. The CDR3 bases are TGTGCCAGCACCCCTACCGGGACAGGGTACAACTATGGCTACACCTTC. Translated, it gives CASTPTGTGYNYGYTF.

The rearrangement joins TRBV20-1 to TRBJ1-1; D is perhaps TRBD1 (5 bases). Per the germline V gene, CDR1 is DFQATT and CDR2 is SNEGSKA (reference sequence). Trimming removed 3 bases from V and 8 bases from J, with 10 bases in between. The CDR3 spans 11 residues. In DNA, the CDR3 is TGCAGTGCTAGTCCGGGGGACGAAGCTTTCTTT. This translates into CSASPGDEAFF.

This sequence joins TRBV6-6 and TRBJ2-3; TRBD2 agrees at 9 bases. Trimming cost V 6 bases and J 6 bases; bases outside gene matches: 10. The CDR3 runs to 15 residues. CDR1 is MNHNY and CDR2 is SVGAGI in the germline V gene (reference sequence). Written as DNA, the CDR3 is TGTGCCAGCAGAAATAGCGGGGGCTGGGGGGATACGCAGTATTTT. Translating gives CASRNSGGWGDTQYF.

The chain recombines TRBV6-2 or TRBV6-3 with TRBJ2-7; weak D call: TRBD2 (7 bases). Trimming stripped 4 bases from V and 2 bases from J, with 27 bases between. From germline, CDR1 is MNHEY and CDR2 SVGEGT. The length of the CDR3 is 19 residues. The CDR3 is CASSFDRKVGGPRTYEQYF. CDR3 in DNA: TGTGCCAGCAGTTTCGATAGGAAGGTGGGGGGGCCACGGACCTACGAGCAGTACTTC.

This chain uses TRBV12-3 or TRBV12-4 with TRBJ2-3; possible D gene TRBD2, 5 bases. The CDR3 length is 12 residues. The V end lost 6 bases, the J end lost 8 bases, and 12 bases lay between the germline ends. The CDR3 nucleotides read TGTGCCAGCAGCCTGGAGGCGGGTACGCAGTATTTT. It specifies CASSLEAGTQYF.

In this sample, this clone turned up once. The genes are TRBV5-1 and TRBJ1-5, with D possibly TRBD1 on 5 matching bases. Per the germline V gene, CDR1 is SGHRS and CDR2 is YFSETQ. V shed 0 bases and J shed 0 bases, with 7 bases lying between them. The CDR3 consists of 15 residues. The CDR3 region is CASSLEGLSNQPQHF. CDR3 nucleotide sequence: TGCGCCAGCAGCTTGGAGGGACTTAGCAATCAGCCCCAGCATTTT.

J is TRBJ2-3 and V is TRBV5-4; possible D gene TRBD2, 6 bases. CDR1 and CDR2 (germline): SGHNT, YYREEE (reference sequence). V was pared by 0 bases and J by 2 bases, with 10 bases between. This CDR3 is 15 amino acids long. The CDR3 bases are TGTGCCAGCAGCTTGGAGGGACTCACCACAGATACGCAGTATTTT. Its translation is CASSLEGLTTDTQYF. The variable domain in full, with the rest retrieved from reference TRBV5-4 and TRBJ2-3, is ETGVTQSPTHLIKTRGQQVTLRCSSQSGHNTVSWYQQALGQGPQFIFQYYREEENGRGNFPPRFSGLQFPNYSSELNVNALELDDSALYLCASSLEGLTTDTQYFGPGTRLTVL.

V gene TRBV9 combines with J gene TRBJ2-3; 9 bases line up with TRBD1. Germline lookup yields CDR1 SGDLS and CDR2 YYNGEE. The CDR3 runs 16 residues. Trimming took 0 bases from V and 3 from J; bases not matched to a gene: 5. This CDR3 is CASSVGDRVGTDTQYF. For the CDR3, the DNA is TGTGCCAGCAGCGTAGGGGACAGGGTAGGGACAGATACGCAGTATTTT.

The genes are TRBV9 and TRBJ1-3, with D possibly being TRBD1 (6 bases). The CDR3 runs to 14 residues. V lost 3 bases to trimming and J lost 1 base, with 8 bases between them. Germline CDR1 is SGDLS and CDR2 is YYNGEE. CDR3 sequence: CASSGQGSGNTIYF. For the CDR3, the DNA is TGTGCCAGCAGCGGCCAGGGGTCTGGAAACACCATATATTTT.

The chain uses TRBV7-2 and TRBJ1-1; possible D gene TRBD1, 6 bases. Germline lookup yields CDR1 SGHTA and CDR2 FQGNSA. V gave up 4 bases and J gave up 2 bases, with 14 bases separating them. This CDR3 has 15 residues. This CDR3 reads CASSSGGQINTEAFF. The CDR3 nucleotides read TGTGCCAGCAGCTCGGGGGGGCAGATCAACACTGAAGCTTTCTTT.

This rearrangement joins TRBV19 to TRBJ1-2, with 9 bases matching TRBD1. V gave up 4 bases and J gave up 7 bases; unmatched junction bases: 7. This CDR3 has 14 amino acids. Looked up from germline, CDR1 is LNHDA and CDR2 is SQIVND (reference sequence). The CDR3 DNA reads as TGTGCCAGTAGTAACTCGGGACAGGGAACTGGCTACACCTTC. Its translation: CASSNSGQGTGYTF.

V usage is TRBV18 and J usage is TRBJ2-1; 10 bases map to TRBD1. This CDR3 spans 16 amino acids. Germline CDR1 reads KGHSH; CDR2 reads LQKENI. After removal of 4 bases from V and 4 bases from J, the junction contained 7 bases not matched to a gene. CDR3 in amino acids: CASSLLDRGLYNEQFF. The CDR3 DNA is TGTGCCAGCTCACTCCTCGACAGGGGGCTTTACAATGAGCAGTTCTTC.